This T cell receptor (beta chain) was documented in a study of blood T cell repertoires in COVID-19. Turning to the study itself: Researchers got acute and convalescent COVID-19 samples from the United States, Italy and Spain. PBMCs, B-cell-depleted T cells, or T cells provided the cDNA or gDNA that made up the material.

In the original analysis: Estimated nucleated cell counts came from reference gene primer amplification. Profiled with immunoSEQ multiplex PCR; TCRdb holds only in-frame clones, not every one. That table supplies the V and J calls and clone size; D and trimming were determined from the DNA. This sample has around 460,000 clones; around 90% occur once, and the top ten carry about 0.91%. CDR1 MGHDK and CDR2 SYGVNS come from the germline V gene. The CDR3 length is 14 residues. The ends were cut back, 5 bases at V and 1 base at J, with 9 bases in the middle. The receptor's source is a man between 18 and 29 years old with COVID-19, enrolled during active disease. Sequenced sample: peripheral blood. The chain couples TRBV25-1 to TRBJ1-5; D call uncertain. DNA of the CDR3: TGTGCCAGCAGTTGCCCTCGGAGCAATCAGCCCCAGCATTTT. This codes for CASSCPRSNQPQHF.